This entry features one T cell receptor (beta chain) sequence. Methods used by the authors: Estimated nucleated cell counts came from reference gene primer amplification. Only in-frame clones appear in the TCRdb table, and some are missing; sequencing was by immunoSEQ multiplex PCR. That table gives V, J and clone size, and the DNA gave D and trimming. The table shows roughly 250,000 clones, with approximately 90% occurring only once. This entry is derived from a study of blood T cell repertoires in COVID-19. Study overall: Whether acute or convalescent, the COVID-19 samples came from the United States, Italy and Spain. From T cells, B-cell-depleted T cells, or PBMCs came the material, which was cDNA or gDNA.

The CDR3 spans 16 residues. The germline V and J ends were trimmed by 2 bases and 0 bases, with 13 bases remaining between them. Germline V lookup: CDR1 SGHDN, CDR2 FVKESK. The origin of this receptor is a woman between 35 and 50 years old with acute or convalescent COVID-19. The specimen sequenced was peripheral blood. V is TRBV14 and J is TRBJ1-1; D remains unclear. DNA for the CDR3: TGTGCCAGCAGCCAAAGTTTAGGCGGGGTGAACACTGAAGCTTTCTTT. It encodes CASSQSLGGVNTEAFF.